One sample yielded the 14 T cell receptor beta chains listed below, sequenced in a study of CD8 T cells in Susac syndrome. Reverse transcription of roughly 0.5 to 1 ug RNA used random hexamers. TCRdb independently ran MiXCR on the immunoSEQ multiplex PCR reads; one entry per CDR3 protein. The table lists some 200,000 distinct CDR3 sequences, approximately 95% of them singletons, with about 0.17% in the top ten. Source material: CD8+ T cells from PBMCs. These receptors were collected from a human donor with Susac syndrome.

V gene TRBV2 combines with J gene TRBJ2-4; 9 nucleotides align to TRBD2. Germline assignment: CDR1 SNHLY and CDR2 FYNNEI. Germline trimming cut 0 bases from V and 3 bases from J; bases unmatched to any gene: 12. The CDR3 sequence is 19 residues long. The CDR3 DNA sequence: TGTGCCAGCAGTGAAGCGCTTCATGAGCGGGAGGTTGACAAAAACATTCAGTACTTC. This codes for CASSEALHEREVDKNIQYF.

This clonotype has only one observation. The CDR3 loop is CASSLTESSNQPQHF. CDR3 DNA sequence: TGTGCCAGCAGTTTGACAGAAAGTAGCAATCAGCCCCAGCATTTT. The V call is TRBV27, the J call TRBJ1-5; perhaps TRBD1 as D (5 bases). The germline V and J ends were trimmed by 3 bases and 0 bases, with 9 bases remaining between them. The germline V gene encodes CDR1 MNHEY and CDR2 SMNVEV (reference sequence). The CDR3 contains 15 residues.

The chain couples TRBV7-6 to TRBJ1-3; no clear D gene. CDR3 size: 13 residues. The V end lost 1 base, the J end lost 8 bases, and 9 bases lay between the germline ends. CDR1 is SGHVS and CDR2 is FNYEAQ in the germline V gene. The CDR3 sequence: CASSLVSADTIYF. The CDR3 bases are TGTGCCAGCAGCTTAGTCTCCGCGGACACCATATATTTT.

CDR3 amino acids: CASSLQRDRATDTQYF. CDR3 DNA: TGCGCCAGCAGCCTCCAAAGGGACAGGGCAACAGATACGCAGTATTTT. The chain combines TRBV23-1 with TRBJ2-3; 9 nucleotides agree with TRBD1. TRBV23-1 has ORF status, its function being uncertain. The CDR3 has 16 residues. Trimming cost V 6 bases and J 3 bases; bases outside gene matches: 10.

V and J are TRBV15 and TRBJ2-3; D possibly uses TRBD1 or TRBD2 (6 bases each). CDR1 and CDR2 (germline): LNHNV, YYDKDF (reference sequence). The CDR3 extends over 15 amino acids. V lost 5 bases and J 3 bases, leaving 15 bases between the germline ends. The CDR3 region is CATSQNGGPTDTQYF. As DNA, the CDR3 is TGTGCCACCAGCCAGAATGGGGGGCCGACAGATACGCAGTATTTT.

The rearrangement uses TRBV5-6 and TRBJ1-1, with D hard to call. The V and J ends lost 4 bases and 1 base respectively, with 8 bases between them. The CDR3 covers 13 residues. The germline V gene has CDR1 SGHDT and CDR2 YYEEEE. DNA for the CDR3: TGTGCCAGCAGCCACGACTCGAACACTGAAGCTTTCTTT. It specifies CASSHDSNTEAFF.

CDR3 residues: CASSLYRDPNEKLFF. The CDR3 DNA follows: TGTGCCAGCAGTTTATACAGGGATCCTAATGAAAAACTGTTTTTT. This rearrangement joins TRBV28 to TRBJ1-4; the D gene is possibly TRBD1 (6 bases). Trimming removed 1 base from V and 3 bases from J, with 9 bases in between. Germline CDR1 and CDR2: MDHEN and SYDVKM. The CDR3 covers 15 residues.

The chain employs TRBV5-4 and TRBJ2-7; 12 nucleotides align to TRBD1. The CDR3 covers 16 residues. The V gene's germline CDR1 is SGHNT and CDR2 YYREEE (reference sequence). Unmatched junction bases numbered 6, after V lost 1 base and J lost 4 bases. DNA of the CDR3: TGTGCCAGCAGCTTGAGTGGGACAGGGGGCTCATACGAGCAGTACTTC. As protein: CASSLSGTGGSYEQYF.

This clonotype appeared once. V and J are TRBV19 and TRBJ2-1, with 7 bases identical to TRBD2. Trimming removed 6 bases from V and 8 bases from J; junction bases left unmatched: 7. Germline CDR1 is LNHDA and CDR2 is SQIVND (reference sequence). The CDR3 loop spans 13 amino acids. The CDR3 coding sequence is TGTGCCAGTAGCGGGAGGCAGGAGGATGAGCAGTTCTTC. Translated, it gives CASSGRQEDEQFF.

The chain recombines TRBV20-1 with TRBJ2-3, with unresolved D. Germline V gene data show CDR1 as DFQATT and CDR2 as SNEGSKA (reference sequence). The length of the CDR3 is 13 residues. V was cut by 0 bases and J by 0 bases, with 4 bases left in between. CDR3 nucleotides: TGCAGTGCTAGAGATCTGAGCACAGATACGCAGTATTTT. Residues: CSARDLSTDTQYF.

The chain combines TRBV30 with TRBJ1-1; 8 bases map to TRBD1. The CDR3 totals 12 residues. Germline values: CDR1 GTSNPN, CDR2 SVGIG (reference sequence). V lost 4 bases and J lost 11; bases outside the gene matches: 9. The CDR3 nucleotides are TGTGCCTGGAACGCAGGGGGCCTTTGGGCTTTCTTT. It encodes CAWNAGGLWAFF.

The chain employs TRBV11-2 and TRBJ2-1; D uncertain. Germline V gene sequence: CDR1 SGHAT, CDR2 FQNNGV. Trimming stripped 1 base from V and 7 bases from J, with 5 bases between. CDR3 length: 12 amino acids. The CDR3 DNA follows: TGTGCCAGCAGCTTAGCTAGAAATGAGCAGTTCTTC. Its translation: CASSLARNEQFF.

This clonotype has just one count. The V gene is TRBV11-2, the J gene TRBJ2-7; the D call may be TRBD1 or TRBD2 (5 bases each). V was shortened by 3 bases and J by 6 bases, with 18 bases between the two germline ends. Per germline, CDR1 SGHAT and CDR2 FQNNGV. This CDR3 is 15 amino acids long. The CDR3 loop reads CASSFTGTRISEQYF. The CDR3 bases are TGTGCCAGCAGCTTCACCGGGACCCGGATATCCGAGCAGTACTTC.

The rearrangement joins TRBV7-9 to TRBJ1-4; weak D call: TRBD1 (5 bases). The germline gives CDR1 SEHNR, CDR2 FQNEAQ (reference sequence). Trimming cost V 5 bases and J 6 bases, with 13 bases left between them. CDR3 length: 14 amino acids. CDR3 sequence (DNA): TGTGCCAGCAGCCCCCCACGGGGCTATGAAAAACTGTTTTTT. Translated, it gives CASSPPRGYEKLFF.